The clone carrying this T cell receptor beta chain appeared many times. The target antigen is unknown. Trimming pared 8 bases from V and 5 bases from J, leaving 9 bases between. This CDR3 spans 11 amino acids. CDR1 is MGHRA and CDR2 is YSYEKL in the germline V gene. The sample is drawn from a study of T cells in Graves' hyperthyroidism and ophthalmopathy. General study points: The blood repertoire included most of the expanded thyroid clonotypes above 0.001.

RNA transcripts were the template for amplifying TCR beta CDR3 regions. In the first-round RT-PCR of the TCR CDR3, the HTBI primer set was used. Each CDR3 protein is one row after TCRdb ran MiXCR on the multiplex PCR reads. The sample carries a few hundred thousand distinct CDR3 sequences, less than 25% recorded once. From 10 ml of fresh peripheral blood, PBMCs were isolated. V gene TRBV4-1 combines with J gene TRBJ1-1; the D is unclear. Source material: blood. The sequence was collected from a man aged 18 to 29 with Graves' hyperthyroidism. CDR3 bases: TGCGCCAGCCGATCAGAAACTGAAGCTTTCTTT. Amino acid sequence: CASRSETEAFF.